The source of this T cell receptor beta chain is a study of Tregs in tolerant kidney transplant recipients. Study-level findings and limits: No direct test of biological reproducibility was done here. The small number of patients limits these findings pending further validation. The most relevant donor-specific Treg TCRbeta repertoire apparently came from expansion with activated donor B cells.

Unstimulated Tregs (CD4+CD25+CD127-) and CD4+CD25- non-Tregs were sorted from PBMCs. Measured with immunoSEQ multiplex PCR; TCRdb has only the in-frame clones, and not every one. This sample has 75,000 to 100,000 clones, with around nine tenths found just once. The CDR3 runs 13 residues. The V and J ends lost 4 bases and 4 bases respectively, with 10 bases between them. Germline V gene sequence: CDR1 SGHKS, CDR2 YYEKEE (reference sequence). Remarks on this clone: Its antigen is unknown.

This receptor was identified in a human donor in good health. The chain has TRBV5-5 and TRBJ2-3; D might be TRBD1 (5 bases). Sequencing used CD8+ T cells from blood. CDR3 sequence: CASSIPGSDTQYF. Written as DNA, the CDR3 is TGTGCCAGCAGCATTCCAGGGTCAGATACGCAGTATTTT.